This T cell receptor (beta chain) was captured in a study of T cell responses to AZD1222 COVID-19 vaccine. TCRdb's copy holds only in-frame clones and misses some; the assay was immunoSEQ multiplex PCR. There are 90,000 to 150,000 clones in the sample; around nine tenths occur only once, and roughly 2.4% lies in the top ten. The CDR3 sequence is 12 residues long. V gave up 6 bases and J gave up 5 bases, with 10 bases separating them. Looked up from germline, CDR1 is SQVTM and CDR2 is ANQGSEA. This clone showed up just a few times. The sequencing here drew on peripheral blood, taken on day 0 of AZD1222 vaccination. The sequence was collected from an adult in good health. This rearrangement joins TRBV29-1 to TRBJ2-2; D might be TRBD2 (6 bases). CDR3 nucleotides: TGCAGCGTAATAGCGGAAACCGGGGAGCTGTTTTTT. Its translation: CSVIAETGELFF.